The text below deals with one T cell receptor beta chain. What it recognizes is unknown. The V segment lost 4 bases and the J segment 6 bases; nucleotides outside the gene matches: 7. This CDR3 is 15 amino acids long. Germline V CDR1 and CDR2: MDHEN, SYDVKM. The sample originates from a study of vaccination and CD4 T cells after COVID-19. Across the whole study: Collection of post-COVID samples occurred a median around 96 days after diagnosis, spanning a range of 35 to 161.

Noted treatment: roughly 10-day PBMC culture with coronavirus spike peptide pools or control peptides (ViraFEST assay). The Oncomine TCR Beta short-read assay sequenced DNA from cultured CD4+ T cells. TCRdb recomputed calls from the PCR reads with MiXCR, one row per CDR3 protein. The table shows just over 15,000 distinct CDR3 sequences, with about two fifths occurring only once. The material sequenced was CD4+ T cells from blood, cultured in vitro, taken before SARS-CoV-2 vaccination. The source of this sequence is a human donor who had recovered from COVID-19. The chain links TRBV28 to TRBJ2-4; TRBD1 matches at 9 bases. DNA of the CDR3: TGTGCCAGCAGTTGGGGGGACAGGGAATTAAACATTCAGTACTTC. Residues: CASSWGDRELNIQYF.